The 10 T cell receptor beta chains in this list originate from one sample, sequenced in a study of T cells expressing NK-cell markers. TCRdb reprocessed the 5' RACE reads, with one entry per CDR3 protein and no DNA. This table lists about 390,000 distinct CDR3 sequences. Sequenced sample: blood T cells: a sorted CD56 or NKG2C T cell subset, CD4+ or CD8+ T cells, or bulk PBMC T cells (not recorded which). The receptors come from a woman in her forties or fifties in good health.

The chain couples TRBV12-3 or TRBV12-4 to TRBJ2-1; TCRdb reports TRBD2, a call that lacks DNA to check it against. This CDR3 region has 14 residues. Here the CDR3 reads CASRGQSSYNEQFF.

CDR3 loop: CASSGAGLREFF. The chain recombines TRBV12-3 or TRBV12-4 with TRBJ2-1; TCRdb proposes TRBD1, but this gene call is untestable without DNA. The CDR3 runs 12 residues.

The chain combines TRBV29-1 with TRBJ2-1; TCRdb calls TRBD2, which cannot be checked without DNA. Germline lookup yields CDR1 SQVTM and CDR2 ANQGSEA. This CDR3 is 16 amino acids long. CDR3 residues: CSVRQPGLESYNEQFF.

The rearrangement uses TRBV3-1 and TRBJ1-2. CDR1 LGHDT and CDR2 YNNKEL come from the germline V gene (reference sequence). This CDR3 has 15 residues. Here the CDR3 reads CASSQEILGSYGYTF.

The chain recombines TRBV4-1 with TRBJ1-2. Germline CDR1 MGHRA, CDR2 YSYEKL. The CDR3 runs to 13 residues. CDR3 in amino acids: CASSHTLELGYTF.

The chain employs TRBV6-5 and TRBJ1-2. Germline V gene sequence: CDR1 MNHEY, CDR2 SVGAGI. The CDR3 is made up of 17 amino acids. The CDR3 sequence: CASSKRPGTLSGYGYTF.

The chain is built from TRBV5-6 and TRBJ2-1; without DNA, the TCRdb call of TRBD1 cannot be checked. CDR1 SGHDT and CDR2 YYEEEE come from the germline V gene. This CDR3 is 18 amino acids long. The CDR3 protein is CASSLRGQAIRTANEQFF.

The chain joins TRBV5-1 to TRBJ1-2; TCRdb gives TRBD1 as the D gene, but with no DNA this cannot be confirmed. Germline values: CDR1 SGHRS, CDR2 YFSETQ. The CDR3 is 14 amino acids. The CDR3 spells CASSQDRGRTGYTF.

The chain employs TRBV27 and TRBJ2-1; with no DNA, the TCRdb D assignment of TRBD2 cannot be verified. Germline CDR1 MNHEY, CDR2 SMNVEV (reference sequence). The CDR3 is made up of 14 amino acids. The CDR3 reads CASQRLAGGVEQFF.

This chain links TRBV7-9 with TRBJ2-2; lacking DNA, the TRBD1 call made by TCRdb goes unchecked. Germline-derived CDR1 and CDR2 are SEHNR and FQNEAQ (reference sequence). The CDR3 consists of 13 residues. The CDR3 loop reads CASSFGQAGELFF.